The clone carrying this T cell receptor (beta chain) was seen repeatedly, ten times or more. The entry originates in a study of T cells in Graves' hyperthyroidism and ophthalmopathy. Trimming removed 1 base at V and 1 base at J, with 8 bases between. The germline V gene encodes CDR1 SGHVS and CDR2 FQNEAQ. The CDR3 consists of 15 residues. The CDR3 regions of TCR beta were amplified from RNA transcripts. During a first-round RT-PCR of the TCR CDR3, the HTBI primer set was used. TCRdb reanalysed the multiplex PCR reads using MiXCR and keeps one entry per CDR3 protein. The top ten clones hold about 12% of a sample with about 410,000 distinct CDR3 sequences, over 12% of them seen once.

The chain links TRBV7-8 to TRBJ2-1; tentatively, D is TRBD2 (6 bases). Sequencing input: blood. This TCR derives from a young man with Graves' ophthalmopathy. The CDR3 region has the DNA TGTGCCAGCAGCTTAGAGGGAGGATCCTACAATGAGCAGTTCTTC. Translated: CASSLEGGSYNEQFF.